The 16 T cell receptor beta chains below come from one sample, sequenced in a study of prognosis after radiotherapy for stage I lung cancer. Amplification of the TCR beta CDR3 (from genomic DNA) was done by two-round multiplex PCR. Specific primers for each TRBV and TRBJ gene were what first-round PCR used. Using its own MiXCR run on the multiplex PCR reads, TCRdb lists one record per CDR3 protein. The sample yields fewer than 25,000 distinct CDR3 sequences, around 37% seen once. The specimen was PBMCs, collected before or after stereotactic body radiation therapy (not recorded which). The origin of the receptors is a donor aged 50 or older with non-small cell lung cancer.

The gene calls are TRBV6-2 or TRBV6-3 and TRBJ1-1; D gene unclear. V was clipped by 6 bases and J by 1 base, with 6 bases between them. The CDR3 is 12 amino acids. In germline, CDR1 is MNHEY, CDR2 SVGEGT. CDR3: CASRLGNTEAFF. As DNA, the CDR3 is TGTGCCAGCAGGTTGGGGAACACTGAAGCTTTCTTT.

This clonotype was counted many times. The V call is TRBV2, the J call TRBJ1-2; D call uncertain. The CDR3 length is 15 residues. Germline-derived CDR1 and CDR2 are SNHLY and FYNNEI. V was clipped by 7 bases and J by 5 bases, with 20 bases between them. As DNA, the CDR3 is TGTGCCAGCACCATCGAGCGCCCGGGGAAATATGGCTACACCTTC. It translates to CASTIERPGKYGYTF.

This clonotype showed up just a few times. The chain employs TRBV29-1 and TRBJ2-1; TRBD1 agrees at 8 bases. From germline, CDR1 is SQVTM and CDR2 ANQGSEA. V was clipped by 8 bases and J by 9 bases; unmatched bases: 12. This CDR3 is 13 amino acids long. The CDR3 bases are TGCAGCTTAGCGTACAGGGGGTCCGTTGAGCAGTTCTTC. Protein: CSLAYRGSVEQFF.

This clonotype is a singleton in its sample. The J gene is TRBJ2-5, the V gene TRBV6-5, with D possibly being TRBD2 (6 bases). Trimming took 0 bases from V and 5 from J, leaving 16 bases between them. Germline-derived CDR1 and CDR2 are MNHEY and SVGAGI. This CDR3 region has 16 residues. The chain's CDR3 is CASSYSKAGSGETQYF. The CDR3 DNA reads TGTGCCAGCAGTTACTCGAAGGCGGGATCAGGGGAGACCCAGTACTTC.

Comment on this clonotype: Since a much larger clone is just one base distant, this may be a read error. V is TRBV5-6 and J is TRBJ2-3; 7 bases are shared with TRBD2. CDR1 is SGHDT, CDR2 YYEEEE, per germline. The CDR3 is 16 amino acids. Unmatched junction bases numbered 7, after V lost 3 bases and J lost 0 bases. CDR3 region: CASSSSLAASTDTQYF. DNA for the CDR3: TGTGCCAGCAGCTCCTCCCTAGCGGCTAGCACAGATACGCAGTATTTT.

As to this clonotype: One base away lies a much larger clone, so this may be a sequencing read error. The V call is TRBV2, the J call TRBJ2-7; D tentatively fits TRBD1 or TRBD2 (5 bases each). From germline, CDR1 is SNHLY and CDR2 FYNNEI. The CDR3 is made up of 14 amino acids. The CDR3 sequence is CAIRGDSVSYEQHF. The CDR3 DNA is TGTGCCATTCGAGGGGATAGCGTCTCCTACGAGCAGCACTTC.

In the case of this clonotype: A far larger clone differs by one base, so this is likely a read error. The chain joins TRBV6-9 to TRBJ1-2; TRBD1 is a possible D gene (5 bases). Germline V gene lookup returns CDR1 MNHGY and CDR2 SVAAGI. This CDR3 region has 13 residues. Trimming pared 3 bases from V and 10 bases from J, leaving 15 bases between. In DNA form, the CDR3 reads TGTGCCAGCAGTTACCGGGGCGAGCATGCCTACACCTTC. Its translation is CASSYRGEHAYTF.

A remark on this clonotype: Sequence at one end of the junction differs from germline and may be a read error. CDR3 coding DNA: TGCGCCAGTAGCTTTTGGGGACTATCGGGAGGAGACGAGCAGTACTTC. Translated, it gives CASSFWGLSGGDEQYF. The chain uses TRBV5-1 and TRBJ2-7, with 7 bases that match TRBD2. CDR1 and CDR2 (germline): SGHRS, YFSETQ. The CDR3 spans 16 residues.

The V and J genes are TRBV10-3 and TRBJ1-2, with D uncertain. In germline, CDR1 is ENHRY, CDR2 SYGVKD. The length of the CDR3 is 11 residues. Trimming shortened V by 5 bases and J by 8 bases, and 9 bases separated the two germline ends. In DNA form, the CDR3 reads TGTGCCATCAGTCCCCTTCGAGGCTACACCTTC. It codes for CAISPLRGYTF.

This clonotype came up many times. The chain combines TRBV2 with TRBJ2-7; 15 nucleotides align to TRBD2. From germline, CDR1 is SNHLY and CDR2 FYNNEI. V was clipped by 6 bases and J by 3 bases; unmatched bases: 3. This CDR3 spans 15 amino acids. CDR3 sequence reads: CASRGGLAGGYEQYF. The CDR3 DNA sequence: TGTGCCAGCAGGGGGGGACTAGCGGGAGGCTACGAGCAGTACTTC.

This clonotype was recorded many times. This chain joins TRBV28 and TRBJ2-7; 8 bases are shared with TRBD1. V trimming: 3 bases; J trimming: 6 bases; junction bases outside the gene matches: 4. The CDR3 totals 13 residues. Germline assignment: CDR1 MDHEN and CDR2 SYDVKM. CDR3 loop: CASSFRGPGEQYF. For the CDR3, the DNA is TGTGCCAGCAGTTTCAGGGGGCCTGGCGAGCAGTACTTC. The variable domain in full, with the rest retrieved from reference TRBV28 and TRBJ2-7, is DVKVTQSSRYLVKRTGEKVFLECVQDMDHENMFWYRQDPGLGLRLIYFSYDVKMKEKGDIPEGYSVSREKKERFSLILESASTNQTSMYLCASSFRGPGEQYFGPGTRLTVT.

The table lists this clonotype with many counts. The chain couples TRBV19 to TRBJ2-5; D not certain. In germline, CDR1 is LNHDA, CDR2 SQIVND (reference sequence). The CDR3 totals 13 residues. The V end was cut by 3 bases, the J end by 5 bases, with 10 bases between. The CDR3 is CASSIRNEETQYF. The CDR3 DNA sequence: TGTGCCAGTAGTATCCGGAACGAGGAGACCCAGTACTTC.

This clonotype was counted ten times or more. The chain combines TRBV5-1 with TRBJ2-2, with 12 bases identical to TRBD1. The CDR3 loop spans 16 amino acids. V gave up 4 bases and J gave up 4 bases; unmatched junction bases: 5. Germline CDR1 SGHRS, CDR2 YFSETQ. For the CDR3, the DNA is TGCGCCAGCAGCGACCGGGACAGGGGGCGCACCGGGGAGCTGTTTTTT. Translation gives CASSDRDRGRTGELFF.

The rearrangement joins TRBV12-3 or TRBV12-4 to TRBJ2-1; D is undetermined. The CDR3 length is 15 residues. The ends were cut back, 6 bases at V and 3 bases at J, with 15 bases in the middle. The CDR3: CASRRTGFIYNEQFF. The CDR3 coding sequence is TGTGCCAGCAGGAGGACGGGTTTTATCTACAATGAGCAGTTCTTC.

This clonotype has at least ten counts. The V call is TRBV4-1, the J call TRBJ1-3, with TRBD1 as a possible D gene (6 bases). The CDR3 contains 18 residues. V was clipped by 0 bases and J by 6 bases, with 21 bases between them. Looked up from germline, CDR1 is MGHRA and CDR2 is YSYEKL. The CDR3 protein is CASSQDAAGGQHLNTIYF. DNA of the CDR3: TGCGCCAGCAGCCAAGATGCGGCCGGGGGACAACATTTAAACACCATATATTTT.

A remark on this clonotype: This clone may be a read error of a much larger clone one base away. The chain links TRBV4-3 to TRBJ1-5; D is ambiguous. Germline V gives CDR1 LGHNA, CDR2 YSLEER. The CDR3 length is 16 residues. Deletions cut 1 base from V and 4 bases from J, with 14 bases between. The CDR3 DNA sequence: TGCGCCAGCAGCCAAGGTTGGCAGGAGAGAAATCAGCCCCAGCATTTT. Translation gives CASSQGWQERNQPQHF.